These 20 T cell receptor beta chains share one sample of origin, sequenced in a study of T cell clonality in common variable immunodeficiency. Method: immunoSEQ multiplex PCR; TCRdb's copy keeps in-frame clones and lacks some. This repertoire holds some 60,000 clones, and none appear only once. Sequenced: peripheral blood mononuclear cells. Receptors originate from a person between 18 and 75 years old in good health.

A note on this clone: The read terminates 3 residues before the CDR3 end, so the remaining end is supplied by the germline J gene. This chain uses TRBV20-1 with TRBJ1-5; TRBD1 matches 9 bases. The CDR3 runs 16 residues. V gave up 0 bases and J gave up 2 bases; unmatched junction bases: 5. Germline V gives CDR1 DFQATT, CDR2 SNEGSKA (reference sequence). The CDR3 here is CSARDRTGVGNQPQHF. The part of the CDR3 DNA that was read is TGCAGTGCTAGAGATAGGACAGGGGTGGGCAATCAGCCC.

This clone has ten or more counts. Read data end 3 residues before the CDR3 end; the end is taken from the germline J gene. The gene calls are TRBV18 and TRBJ2-7, with TRBD1 matching 11 bases. Germline CDR1 KGHSH, CDR2 LQKENI. Germline trimming cut 3 bases from V and 0 bases from J; bases unmatched to any gene: 1. This CDR3 spans 15 amino acids. CDR3 bases read: TGTGCCAGCTCACCCGGGACAGGGGGCTCCTACGAG. Translating it yields CASSPGTGGSYE. The whole CDR3 protein is CASSPGTGGSYEQYF.

The sample holds many counts of this clone. The read is 3 residues too short to cover the CDR3 end, so that end is filled in from the germline J gene. This sequence joins TRBV30 and TRBJ1-5; 9 bases fit TRBD1. The CDR3 has 14 amino acids. The germline V gene has CDR1 GTSNPN and CDR2 SVGIG (reference sequence). Trimming at V came to 1 base and at J to 4 bases, leaving 2 bases not matched to a gene. CDR3 region: CAWSGGQGNQPQHF. The DNA read from the CDR3 is TGTGCCTGGAGTGGGGGACAGGGAAATCAGCCC. Looking up the rest from reference TRBV30 and TRBJ1-5 gives the full variable domain: SQTIHQWPATLVQPVGSPLSLECTVEGTSNPNLYWYRQAAGRGLQLLFYSVGIGQISSEVPQNLSASRPQDRQFILSSKKLLLSDSGFYLCAWSGGQGNQPQHFGDGTRLSIL.

In this sample, this clone turned up a few times. The read comes to an end 3 residues before the CDR3 does, leaving the germline J gene to fill in the end. The J gene is TRBJ2-7, the V gene TRBV5-4, with D possibly called TRBD1 or TRBD2 (5 bases each). The CDR3 contains 13 residues. CDR1 is SGHNT and CDR2 is YYREEE in the germline V gene (reference sequence). V gave up 3 bases and J gave up 4 bases, with 11 bases separating them. CDR3 DNA, as far as it was read: TGTGCCAGCAGCTCTGGTGAGGGGTACGAG. It specifies CASSSGEGYE. The whole CDR3 sequence is CASSSGEGYEQYF.

This clone was picked up many times. The missing CDR3 end, 3 residues past where the read stops, is filled in from the germline J gene. The chain has TRBV27 and TRBJ2-7; maybe TRBD2 (6 bases). Germline loops: CDR1 MNHEY, CDR2 SMNVEV (reference sequence). Deletions cut 0 bases from V and 2 bases from J, with 14 bases between. The CDR3 covers 16 residues. CDR3 amino acids: CASSLSGEDYTYEQYF. The CDR3 DNA, read in part, is TGTGCCAGCAGTTTATCAGGCGAGGACTACACCTACGAG.

This clone was counted many times. This chain's CDR3 is CASSPRGSSYNEQFF. The covered CDR3 bases are TGTGCCAGCAGCCCGCGGGGGAGCTCCTACAATGAG. The chain combines TRBV11-2 with TRBJ2-1, with 7 bases matching TRBD2. The read is 3 residues too short to cover the CDR3 end, so that end is filled in from the germline J gene. Losses at the gene ends were 5 bases for V and 0 bases for J; bases not matched to a gene: 4. The length of the CDR3 is 15 residues. Looked up from germline, CDR1 is SGHAT and CDR2 is FQNNGV.

This clone was recorded at least ten times. Sequencing ends 3 residues short of the CDR3 end; the germline J gene provides the rest. This chain links TRBV6-2 or TRBV6-3 with TRBJ2-3, with 7 nucleotides matching TRBD2. This CDR3 contains 17 residues. The V gene's germline CDR1 is MNHEY and CDR2 SVGEGT. Losses at the gene ends were 2 bases for V and 5 bases for J; bases not matched to a gene: 13. The CDR3 bases that were read are TGTGCCAGCAGTTACAATTTACTAGCGCCTGGAGTAGATACG. Protein: CASSYNLLAPGVDT. The full CDR3 reads CASSYNLLAPGVDTQYF.

This clone showed up many times. The CDR3 goes on 3 residues after the read ends, and that part is filled in from the germline J gene. The chain uses TRBV20-1 and TRBJ1-1; no firm D call. The CDR3 covers 13 residues. CDR1 is DFQATT, CDR2 SNEGSKA, per germline (reference sequence). Deletions cut 2 bases from V and 0 bases from J, with 7 bases between. CDR3 region: CSARPTLNTEAFF. The DNA read from the CDR3 is TGCAGTGCTAGACCGACACTGAACACTGAA.

This clone has ten or more counts. Partial CDR3 DNA: TGTGCCAGCTGGCTAGCGGGTGCGACC. It specifies CASWLAGAT. The full CDR3 protein reads CASWLAGATQYF. V usage is TRBV2 and J usage is TRBJ2-5, with 8 bases aligning to TRBD2. The read stops 3 residues short of the end of the CDR3; the missing end is completed from the germline J gene. Germline CDR1 reads SNHLY; CDR2 reads FYNNEI. The CDR3 spans 12 residues. Losses at the gene ends were 8 bases for V and 7 bases for J; bases not matched to a gene: 6. The full variable domain, in which reference TRBV2 and TRBJ2-5 provide the parts outside the CDR3, is EPEVTQTPSHQVTQMGQEVILRCVPISNHLYFYWYRQILGQKVEFLVSFYNNEISEKSEIFDDQFSVERPDGSNFTLKIRSTKLEDSAMYFCASWLAGATQYFGPGTRLLVL.

This clone appeared a few times. This CDR3 is CASSLGLQETQYF. The covered CDR3 bases are TGTGCCAGCAGCTTGGGACTTCAAGAGACC. This chain joins TRBV11-3 and TRBJ2-5; tentative D call: TRBD2 (6 bases). The read terminates 3 residues ahead of where the CDR3 ends, so the germline J gene completes it. The length of the CDR3 is 13 residues. V was cut by 3 bases and J by 2 bases, with 7 bases left in between. The germline CDR1 and CDR2 sequences are SGHNT and YENEEA.

This clone was counted many times. The read finishes 3 residues shy of the CDR3 end, and the germline J gene is used to complete it. The rearrangement links TRBV7-9 to TRBJ2-1; 9 nucleotides align to TRBD2. Germline loops: CDR1 SEHNR, CDR2 FQNEAQ (reference sequence). The V segment lost 1 base and the J segment 9 bases; nucleotides outside the gene matches: 1. The CDR3 consists of 13 residues. CDR3 sequence: CASSLELAGEQFF. CDR3 DNA (partial): TGTGCCAGCAGCTTAGAACTAGCGGGTGAG.

A word on this clone: The read is 3 residues too short to cover the CDR3 end, so that end is filled in from the germline J gene. The genes are TRBV30 and TRBJ2-2; D not certain. Trimming pared 2 bases from V and 7 bases from J, leaving 11 bases between. The CDR3 is 13 amino acids. CDR1 is GTSNPN and CDR2 is SVGIG in the germline V gene (reference sequence). CDR3: CAWSNSLSGELFF. CDR3 bases read: TGTGCCTGGAGTAACTCTCTGAGCGGGGAG.

At least ten counts were recorded for this clone. The CDR3 is cut off 3 residues early in the read; its end comes from the germline J gene. V and J are TRBV18 and TRBJ2-3; tentative D call: TRBD1 (5 bases). CDR3 length: 16 amino acids. Germline values: CDR1 KGHSH, CDR2 LQKENI. Trimming took 1 base from V and 1 from J, leaving 12 bases between them. Partial CDR3 DNA: TGTGCCAGCTCACCACAGGGGCGAGGTGGCACAGATACG. Amino acid sequence: CASSPQGRGGTDT. The CDR3 as a whole reads CASSPQGRGGTDTQYF.

This clone came up many times. The read ends 3 residues early relative to the CDR3; the germline J gene fills the gap. The rearrangement links TRBV5-1 to TRBJ2-2; TRBD1 is a possible D gene (5 bases). Germline V lookup: CDR1 SGHRS, CDR2 YFSETQ. Trimming left V 4 bases short and J 0 bases short, with 10 bases between. The CDR3 is 15 residues long. The CDR3 here is CASSHDRSNTGELFF. CDR3 DNA (partial): TGCGCCAGCAGCCACGACAGATCGAACACCGGGGAG.

This clone was observed at least ten times. Coverage ceases 3 residues before the CDR3 finishes, and the germline J gene fills in the end. V gene TRBV19 combines with J gene TRBJ1-4; no clear D. This CDR3 has 14 residues. Germline V gene data show CDR1 as LNHDA and CDR2 as SQIVND (reference sequence). Trimming removed 4 bases at V and 0 bases at J, with 6 bases between. CDR3 DNA (partial): TGTGCCAGTAGTAGAGGTTCAACTAATGAAAAA. This translates into CASSRGSTNEK. The CDR3 in its entirety is CASSRGSTNEKLFF.

This clone turned up a few times. An end of the junction differs from the germline gene, which may be a read error. The read ends 3 residues early relative to the CDR3; the germline J gene fills the gap. Other DNA sequences within the sample encode an identical CDR3. The chain carries TRBV20-1 and TRBJ1-4; TRBD1 matches at 7 bases. The CDR3 is 15 amino acids. Germline V gene data show CDR1 as DFQATT and CDR2 as SNEGSKA (reference sequence). Partial CDR3 DNA: TGCAGTGCCAGAGATTTAGGGGGCGCTGGTGAAAAA. This translates into CSARDLGGAGEK. The whole CDR3 sequence reads CSARDLGGAGEKLFF.

This clone came up many times. The read stops 3 residues short of the end of the CDR3; the missing end is completed from the germline J gene. The chain couples TRBV9 to TRBJ2-5, with D maybe TRBD2 (7 bases). The germline V gene encodes CDR1 SGDLS and CDR2 YYNGEE. The CDR3 is made up of 18 amino acids. The germline V and J ends were trimmed by 0 bases and 4 bases, with 22 bases remaining between them. The covered CDR3 bases are TGTGCCAGCAGCGTAGCTGGGCGGGGGCTACTCGAGGGAGAGACC. Its translation is CASSVAGRGLLEGET. The entire CDR3 sequence reads CASSVAGRGLLEGETQYF. Using reference TRBV9 and TRBJ2-5 for the parts outside the CDR3, the full variable domain is DSGVTQTPKHLITATGQRVTLRCSPRSGDLSVYWYQQSLDQGLQFLIQYYNGEERAKGNILERFSAQQFPDLHSELNLSSLELGDSALYFCASSVAGRGLLEGETQYFGPGTRLLVL.

Many counts were recorded for this clone. The read ends 3 residues before the CDR3 terminus; that terminus is restored from the germline J gene. The chain links TRBV9 to TRBJ2-5, with 8 bases that match TRBD1. Looked up from germline, CDR1 is SGDLS and CDR2 is YYNGEE. This CDR3 region has 14 residues. The ends lost 0 bases at V and 7 bases at J; junction bases unmatched: 5. Incomplete CDR3 DNA: TGTGCCAGCAGCGTAGAATCAGGGGGCGGGACC. Translation gives CASSVESGGGT. The complete CDR3 protein is CASSVESGGGTQYF. The full variable domain, with the rest looked up from reference TRBV9 and TRBJ2-5, is DSGVTQTPKHLITATGQRVTLRCSPRSGDLSVYWYQQSLDQGLQFLIQYYNGEERAKGNILERFSAQQFPDLHSELNLSSLELGDSALYFCASSVESGGGTQYFGPGTRLLVL.

This clone was observed many times. The CDR3 end falls 3 residues outside the read, so it is completed with the germline J gene. This rearrangement joins TRBV28 to TRBJ1-2, with TRBD1 matching over 8 bases. The CDR3 covers 13 residues. Looked up from germline, CDR1 is MDHEN and CDR2 is SYDVKM. The CDR3 reads CASSFTGGGGYTF. The sequenced part of the CDR3 DNA is TGTGCCAGCAGTTTTACAGGGGGAGGGGGC.

This clone was observed at least ten times. Read coverage stops 3 residues before the CDR3 terminus; the germline J gene supplies the remainder. V usage is TRBV10-3 and J usage is TRBJ1-1; TRBD1 is a possible D gene (6 bases). The V and J ends lost 4 bases and 6 bases respectively, with 12 bases between them. The CDR3 sequence is 13 residues long. Germline CDR1 reads ENHRY; CDR2 reads SYGVKD. CDR3 loop: CAISAGANAEAFF. The CDR3 DNA, read in part, is TGTGCCATCAGTGCAGGGGCCAACGCTGAA.